The 7 T cell receptor delta chains below come from one sample, sequenced in a study of gamma-delta chains in newborns, infants, children. TCRdb repeated clone calling on the reads with CATT. The data hold 7,500 to 10,000 delta-chain clones, with 1.6% observed a single time. The source material was blood. These TCRs come from a child who was a newborn, infant or young child, either healthy, febrile or measles-vaccinated (not recorded which).

Note on this clone: A single base is all that separates this from a far larger clone, so a read error is likely. Additional DNA sequences in this sample encode the identical CDR3. J is TRDJ3 and V is TRDV2, with 9 bases that match TRDD3. The CDR3 consists of 17 residues. The germline gives CDR1 GEAIGNYY, CDR2 EKD. The CDR3 DNA follows: TGTGCCTGTGACTACTGGGGGAGCTCCTGGGACACCCGGCAGATGTTTTTC. Translated: CACDYWGSSWDTRQMFF.

A note on this clone: TCRdb lists the protein of a much larger clone for this DNA, which differs at residue 13, so this is likely a read error; the protein given here is translated from the DNA itself. V and J are TRDV2 and TRDJ3; 12 bases match TRDD3. The CDR3 runs 18 residues. CDR1 and CDR2 (germline): GEAIGNYY, EKD. Here the CDR3 reads CACDKVLGDTWDARQMFF. CDR3 DNA: TGTGCCTGTGACAAAGTACTGGGGGATACCTGGGACGCCCGACAGATGTTTTTC.

This clone was counted between two and nine times. The protein in TCRdb stems from a much larger clone and differs at residue 9 from this DNA's translation, likely a read error; here the protein is translated from the DNA. This rearrangement joins TRDV2 to TRDJ3; the match to TRDD3 covers 8 bases. V shed 3 bases and J 0 bases; nucleotides not matched to a gene: 6. CDR3 length: 18 residues. Germline CDR1 and CDR2: GEAIGNYY and EKD. The CDR3 DNA reads as TGTGCCTGTGACTTAGTACTGGGGGGCTCCTGGGACACCCGACAGATGTTTTTC. Amino acids: CACDLVLGGSWDTRQMFF.

This clone was seen a few times. A much bigger clone sits one base away, suggesting this may be a read error. Other nucleotide sequences in the sample specify the same CDR3. V usage is TRDV1 and J usage is TRDJ1, with a possible D match to TRDD3 (6 bases). The germline gives CDR1 TSWWSYY, CDR2 QGS. CDR3 size: 17 residues. CDR3 loop: CALGELSPVRRRDKLIF. In nucleotides, the CDR3 is TGTGCTCTTGGGGAACTTTCCCCCGTACGCAGGAGGGATAAGCTCATCTTT.

To note about this clone: The protein given by TCRdb reflects a much larger clone and differs at residue 5 from this DNA's translation, likely from a read error; the protein shown is the DNA's translation. The chain joins TRDV2 to TRDJ1; 8 bases are shared with TRDD3. Germline-derived CDR1 and CDR2 are GEAIGNYY and EKD. The CDR3 length is 15 residues. V lost 2 bases to trimming and J lost 4 bases; unmatched junction nucleotides: 8. The CDR3 region is CACDILGATNDKLIF. The DNA of the CDR3 is TGTGCCTGTGACATACTGGGGGCCACAAACGATAAACTCATCTTT.

This clone was counted only a few times. A read error likely explains why the TCRdb protein, taken from a much larger clone, differs from this DNA's translation at residue 6; the protein shown is translated from the DNA. V gene TRDV3 combines with J gene TRDJ2; D possibly corresponds to TRDD3 (6 bases). Germline V lookup: CDR1 TVYSNPD, CDR2 GDNSRS (reference sequence). V gave up 2 bases and J gave up 4 bases, with 11 bases separating them. The CDR3 totals 13 residues. CDR3 nucleotides: TGTGCCTTTGGGGGGGAAGAGACAGCACAACTCTTCTTT. Protein: CAFGGEETAQLFF.

Worth noting for this clone: The protein recorded in TCRdb matches a much larger clone and deviates from this DNA's translation at residue 8, suggesting a read error; the protein here is obtained by translating the DNA. The V and J genes are TRDV2 and TRDJ3; D remains ambiguous. The CDR3 consists of 18 residues. Germline V gives CDR1 GEAIGNYY, CDR2 EKD. Trimming took 0 bases from V and 2 from J, leaving 13 bases between them. In nucleotides, the CDR3 is TGTGCCTGTGACACCGGTGGATCCGGGCCCTGGGACACCCGACAGATGTTTTTC. It yields the protein CACDTGGSGPWDTRQMFF.